This section outlines one TCR beta chain sequence together with its context. The germline V gene encodes CDR1 MNHEY and CDR2 SMNVEV (reference sequence). The CDR3 is made up of 15 amino acids. Trimming cost V 4 bases and J 2 bases, with 12 bases left between them. This specimen comes from a study of blood T cell repertoires in COVID-19. About the research overall: In each case, the material was cDNA or gDNA derived from T cells, B-cell-depleted T cells, or PBMCs.

Per the study methods: Amplification from reference gene primers served as the basis for estimated nucleated cell counts. Data came from immunoSEQ multiplex PCR; TCRdb stores just in-frame clones and leaves some out. The DNA gave D and trimming, while V, J and clone size come from that table. The sample carries approximately 240,000 clones, approximately 91% recorded once. The chain combines TRBV27 with TRBJ2-1; D might be TRBD2 (6 bases). This TCR was sampled from a woman between 35 and 50 years old who had recovered from COVID-19. The sequenced sample was peripheral blood. As DNA, the CDR3 is TGTGCCAGCAGTTGGGACTCCGACCCCTACAATGAGCAGTTCTTC. Amino acids: CASSWDSDPYNEQFF.